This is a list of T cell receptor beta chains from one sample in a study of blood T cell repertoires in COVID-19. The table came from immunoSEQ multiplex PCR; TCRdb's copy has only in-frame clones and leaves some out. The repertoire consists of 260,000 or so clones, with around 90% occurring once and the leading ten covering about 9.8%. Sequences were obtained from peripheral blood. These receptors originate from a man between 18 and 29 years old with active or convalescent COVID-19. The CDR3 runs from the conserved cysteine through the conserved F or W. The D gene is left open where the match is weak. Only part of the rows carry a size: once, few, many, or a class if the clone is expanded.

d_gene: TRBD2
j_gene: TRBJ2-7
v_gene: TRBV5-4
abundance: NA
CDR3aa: CASSDSSGDPIYEQYF
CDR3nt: TGTGCCAGCAGCGACTCTAGCGGCGACCCAATATACGAGCAGTACTTC

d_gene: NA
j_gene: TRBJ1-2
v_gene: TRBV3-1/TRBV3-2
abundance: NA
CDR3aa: CASSYGDSRTNYGYTF
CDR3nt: TGTGCCAGCAGCTACGGGGATTCCCGAACTAACTATGGCTACACCTTC

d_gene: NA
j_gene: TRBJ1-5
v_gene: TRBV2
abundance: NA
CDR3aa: CASRGWRVQPQHF
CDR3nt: TGTGCCAGCAGGGGGTGGAGGGTACAGCCCCAGCATTTT

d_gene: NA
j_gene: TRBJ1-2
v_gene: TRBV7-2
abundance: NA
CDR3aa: CASSAQGTHGYTF
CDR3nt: TGTGCCAGCAGCGCACAGGGTACCCATGGCTACACCTTC

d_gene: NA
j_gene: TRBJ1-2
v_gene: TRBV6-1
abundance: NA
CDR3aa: CASSEQGTYGYTF
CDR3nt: TGTGCCAGCAGTGAACAGGGGACCTATGGCTACACCTTC

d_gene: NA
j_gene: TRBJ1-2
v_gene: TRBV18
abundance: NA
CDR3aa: CASSPPIGSLGGYTF
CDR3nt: TGTGCCAGCTCACCACCTATTGGGAGTCTCGGTGGCTACACCTTC

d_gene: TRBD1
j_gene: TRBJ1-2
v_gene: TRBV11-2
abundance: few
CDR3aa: CASSPDRNYGYTF
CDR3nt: TGTGCCAGCAGCCCGGACAGGAACTATGGCTACACCTTC

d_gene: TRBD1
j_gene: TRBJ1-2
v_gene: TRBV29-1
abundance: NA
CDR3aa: CSVDSQGGNYGYTF
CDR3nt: TGCAGCGTTGACTCGCAGGGGGGAAACTATGGCTACACCTTC

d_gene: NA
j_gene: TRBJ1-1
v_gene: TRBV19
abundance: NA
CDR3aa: CASSNGNTEAFF
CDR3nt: TGTGCCAGTAGTAACGGGAACACTGAAGCTTTCTTT

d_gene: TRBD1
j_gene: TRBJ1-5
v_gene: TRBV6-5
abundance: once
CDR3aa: CASSRGAGGSQPQHF
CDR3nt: TGTGCCAGCAGCCGCGGGGCAGGGGGCTCCCAGCCCCAGCATTTT

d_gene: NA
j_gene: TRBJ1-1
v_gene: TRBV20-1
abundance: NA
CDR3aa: CSASDNRVQYTNEAFF
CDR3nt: TGCAGTGCTAGTGACAACAGGGTTCAGTATACAAATGAAGCTTTCTTT

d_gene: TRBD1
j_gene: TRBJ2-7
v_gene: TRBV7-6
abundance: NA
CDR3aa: CASSFTGGPSSYEQYF
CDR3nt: TGTGCCAGCAGCTTTACAGGGGGCCCAAGCTCCTACGAGCAGTACTTC

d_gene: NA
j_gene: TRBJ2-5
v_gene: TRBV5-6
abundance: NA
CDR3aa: CASSLAIEARRYF
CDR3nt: TGTGCCAGCAGCTTGGCGATCGAGGCTAGGCGGTACTTC

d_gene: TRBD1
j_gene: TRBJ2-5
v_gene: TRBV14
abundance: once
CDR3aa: CASSQHSRGLGQETQYF
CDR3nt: TGTGCCAGCAGCCAACATAGCAGGGGGTTAGGCCAAGAGACCCAGTACTTC

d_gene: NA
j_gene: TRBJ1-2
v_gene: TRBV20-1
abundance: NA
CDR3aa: CSASNGYTF
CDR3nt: TGCAGTGCTAGCAATGGCTACACCTTC

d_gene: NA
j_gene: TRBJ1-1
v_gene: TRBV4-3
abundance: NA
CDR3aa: CASSQDPPGSNTEAFF
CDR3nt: TGCGCCAGCAGCCAAGACCCGCCGGGGTCGAACACTGAAGCTTTCTTT

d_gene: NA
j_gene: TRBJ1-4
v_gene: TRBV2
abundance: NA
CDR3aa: CASSDGRDTTTNEKLFF
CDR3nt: TGTGCCAGCAGTGACGGCCGGGACACAACAACTAATGAAAAACTGTTTTTT

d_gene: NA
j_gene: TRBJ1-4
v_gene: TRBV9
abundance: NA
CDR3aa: CASSAGGREKLFF
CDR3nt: TGTGCCAGCAGCGCCGGGGGAAGAGAAAAACTGTTTTTT

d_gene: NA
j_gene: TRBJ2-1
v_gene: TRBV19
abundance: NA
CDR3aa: CASSMPLFGGGNYNEQFF
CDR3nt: TGTGCCAGTAGTATGCCTCTCTTTGGCGGGGGCAACTACAATGAGCAGTTCTTC

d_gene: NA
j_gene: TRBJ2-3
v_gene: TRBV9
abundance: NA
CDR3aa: CASSVGGRGPDTQYF
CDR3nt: TGTGCCAGCAGCGTAGGTGGCAGGGGCCCAGATACGCAGTATTTT

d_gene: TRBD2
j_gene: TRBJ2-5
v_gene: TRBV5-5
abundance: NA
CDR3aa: CASGQRGGAETQYF
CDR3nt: TGTGCCAGCGGCCAGCGGGGGGGCGCGGAGACCCAGTACTTC

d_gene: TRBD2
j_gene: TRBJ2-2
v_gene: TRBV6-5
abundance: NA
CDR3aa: CASSSGTSHTGELFF
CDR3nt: TGTGCCAGCAGCTCCGGGACTAGCCACACCGGGGAGCTGTTTTTT

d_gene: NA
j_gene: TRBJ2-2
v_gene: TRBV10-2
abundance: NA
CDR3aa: CASSESTKLFF
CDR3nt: TGCGCCAGCAGTGAGTCGACTAAGCTGTTTTTT

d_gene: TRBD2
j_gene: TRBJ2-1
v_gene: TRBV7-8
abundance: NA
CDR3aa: CASSLVGLVREQFF
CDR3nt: TGTGCCAGCAGCTTAGTGGGACTAGTACGTGAGCAGTTCTTC

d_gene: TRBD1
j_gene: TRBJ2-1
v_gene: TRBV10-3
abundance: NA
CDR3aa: CAISEQGAYNEQFF
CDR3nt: TGTGCCATCAGCGAACAGGGGGCCTACAATGAGCAGTTCTTC

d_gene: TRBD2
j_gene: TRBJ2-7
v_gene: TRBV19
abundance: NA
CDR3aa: CASSISGGTFSYEQYF
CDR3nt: TGTGCCAGTAGTATAAGCGGGGGGACGTTCTCCTACGAGCAGTACTTC

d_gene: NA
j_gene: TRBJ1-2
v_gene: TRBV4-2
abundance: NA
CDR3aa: CASSQASSYGYTF
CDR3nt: TGTGCCAGCAGCCAAGCTTCCAGCTATGGCTACACCTTC

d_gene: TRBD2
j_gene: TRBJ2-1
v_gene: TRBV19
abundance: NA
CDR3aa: CASRRGLDDRVGFF
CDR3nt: TGTGCCAGTAGAAGGGGACTAGATGACCGTGTGGGGTTCTTC

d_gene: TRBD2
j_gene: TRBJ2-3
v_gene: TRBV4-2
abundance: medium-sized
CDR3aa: CASSQDRTGGPDTQYF
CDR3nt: TGTGCCAGCAGCCAAGATAGAACGGGGGGGCCAGATACGCAGTATTTT

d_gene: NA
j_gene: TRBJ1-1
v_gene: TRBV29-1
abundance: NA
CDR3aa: CSAQGKGTEAFF
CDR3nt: TGCAGCGCCCAGGGGAAAGGCACTGAAGCTTTCTTT

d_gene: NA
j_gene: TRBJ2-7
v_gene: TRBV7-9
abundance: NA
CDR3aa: CASSLVRGGPGYYEQYF
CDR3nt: TGTGCCAGCAGCTTAGTGAGGGGGGGCCCCGGGTACTACGAGCAGTACTTC

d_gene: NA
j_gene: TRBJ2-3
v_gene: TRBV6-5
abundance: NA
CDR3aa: CASSLQGSSTDTQYF
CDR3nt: TGTGCCAGCAGTTTACAGGGCTCTAGCACAGATACGCAGTATTTT

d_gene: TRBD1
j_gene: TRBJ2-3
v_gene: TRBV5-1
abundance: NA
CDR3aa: CASSPGTGRVDTQYF
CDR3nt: TGCGCCAGCAGCCCCGGGACAGGGAGGGTAGATACGCAGTATTTT

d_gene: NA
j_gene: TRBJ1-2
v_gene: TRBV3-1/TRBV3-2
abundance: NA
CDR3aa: CASSFGQDYGYTF
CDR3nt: TGTGCCAGCAGCTTCGGACAAGACTATGGCTACACCTTC

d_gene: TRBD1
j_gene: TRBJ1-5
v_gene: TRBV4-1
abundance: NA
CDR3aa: CASSHQGANNQPQHF
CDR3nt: TGCGCCAGCAGCCATCAGGGGGCGAACAATCAGCCCCAGCATTTT

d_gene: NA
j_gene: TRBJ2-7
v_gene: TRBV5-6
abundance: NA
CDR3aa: CASSLPQYEQYF
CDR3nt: TGTGCCAGCAGCTTGCCGCAGTACGAGCAGTACTTC

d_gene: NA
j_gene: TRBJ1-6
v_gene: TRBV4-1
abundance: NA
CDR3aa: CASKEGSELYNSPLHF
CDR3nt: TGCGCCAGCAAGGAGGGGTCGGAACTCTATAATTCACCCCTCCACTTT

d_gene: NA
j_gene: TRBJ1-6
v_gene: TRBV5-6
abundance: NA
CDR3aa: CASSWTAGADSPLHF
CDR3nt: TGTGCCAGCAGCTGGACGGCAGGGGCGGATTCACCCCTCCACTTT